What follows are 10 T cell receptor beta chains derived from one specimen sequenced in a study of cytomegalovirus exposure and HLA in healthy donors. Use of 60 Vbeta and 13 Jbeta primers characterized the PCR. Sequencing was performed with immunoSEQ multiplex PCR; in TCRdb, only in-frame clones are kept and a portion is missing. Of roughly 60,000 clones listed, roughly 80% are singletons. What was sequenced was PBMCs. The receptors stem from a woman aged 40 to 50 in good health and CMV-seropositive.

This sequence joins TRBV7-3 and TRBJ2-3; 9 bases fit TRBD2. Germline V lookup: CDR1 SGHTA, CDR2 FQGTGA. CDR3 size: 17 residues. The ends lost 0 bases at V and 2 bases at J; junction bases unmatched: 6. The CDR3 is CASSLTGSGGPTDTQYF. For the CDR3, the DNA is TGTGCCAGCAGCTTAACGGGTAGCGGGGGACCCACAGATACGCAGTATTTT.

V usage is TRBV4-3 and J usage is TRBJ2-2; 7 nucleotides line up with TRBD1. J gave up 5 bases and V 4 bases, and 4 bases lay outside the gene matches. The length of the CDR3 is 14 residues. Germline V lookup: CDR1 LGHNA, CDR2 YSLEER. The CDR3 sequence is CASSRLQGTGELFF. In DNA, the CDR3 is TGCGCCAGCAGCCGACTACAGGGGACCGGGGAGCTGTTTTTT.

This chain's CDR3 is CASSISSAADTQYF. CDR3 sequence (DNA): TGTGCCAGCAGCATTAGTAGTGCGGCAGATACGCAGTATTTT. This chain links TRBV7-3 with TRBJ2-3; D uncertain. Trimming left V 5 bases short and J 4 bases short, with 13 bases between. The germline gives CDR1 SGHTA, CDR2 FQGTGA. This CDR3 has 14 residues.

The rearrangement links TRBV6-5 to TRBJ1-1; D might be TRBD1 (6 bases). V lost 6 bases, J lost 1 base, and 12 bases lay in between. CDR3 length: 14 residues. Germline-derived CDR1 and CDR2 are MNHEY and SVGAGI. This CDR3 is CASRKWDKNTEAFF. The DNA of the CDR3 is TGTGCCAGCAGGAAGTGGGACAAGAACACTGAAGCTTTCTTT.

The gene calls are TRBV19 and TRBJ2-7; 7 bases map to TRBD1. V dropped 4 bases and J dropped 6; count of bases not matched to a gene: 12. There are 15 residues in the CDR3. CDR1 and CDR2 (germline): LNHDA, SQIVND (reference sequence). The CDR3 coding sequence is TGTGCCAGTAGTAGTTACAGGACAGGACAGTCCGAGCAGTACTTC. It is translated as CASSSYRTGQSEQYF.

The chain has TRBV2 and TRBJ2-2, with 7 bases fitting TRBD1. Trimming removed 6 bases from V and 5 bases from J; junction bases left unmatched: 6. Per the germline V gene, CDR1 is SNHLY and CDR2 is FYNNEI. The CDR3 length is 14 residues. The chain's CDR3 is CASRDDRETGELFF. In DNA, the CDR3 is TGTGCCAGCAGGGACGACAGGGAGACCGGGGAGCTGTTTTTT.

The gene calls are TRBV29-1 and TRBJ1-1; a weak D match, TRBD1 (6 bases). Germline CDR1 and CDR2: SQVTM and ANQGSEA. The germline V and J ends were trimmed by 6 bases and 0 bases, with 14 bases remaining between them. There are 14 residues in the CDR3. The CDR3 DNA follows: TGCAGCGTCTGCAGGGGCCCCATGAACACTGAAGCTTTCTTT. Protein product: CSVCRGPMNTEAFF.

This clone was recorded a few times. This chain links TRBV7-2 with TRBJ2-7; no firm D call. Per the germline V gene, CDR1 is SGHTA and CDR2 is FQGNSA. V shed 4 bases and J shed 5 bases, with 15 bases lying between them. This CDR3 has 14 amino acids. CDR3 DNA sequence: TGTGCCAGCAGCTCAAGAGGAGTGTTCCACGAGCAGTACTTC. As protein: CASSSRGVFHEQYF.

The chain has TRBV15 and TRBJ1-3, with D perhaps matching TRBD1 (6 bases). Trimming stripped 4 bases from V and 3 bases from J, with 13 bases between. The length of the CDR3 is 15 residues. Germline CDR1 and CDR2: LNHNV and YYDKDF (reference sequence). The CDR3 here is CATSTHLDSGNTIYF. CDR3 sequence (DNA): TGTGCCACCAGCACTCATCTGGACAGTGGAAACACCATATATTTT. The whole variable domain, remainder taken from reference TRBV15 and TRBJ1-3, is DAMVIQNPRYQVTQFGKPVTLSCSQTLNHNVMYWYQQKSSQAPKLLFHYYDKDFNNEADTPDNFQSRRPNTSFCFLDIRSPGLGDTAMYLCATSTHLDSGNTIYFGEGSWLTVV.

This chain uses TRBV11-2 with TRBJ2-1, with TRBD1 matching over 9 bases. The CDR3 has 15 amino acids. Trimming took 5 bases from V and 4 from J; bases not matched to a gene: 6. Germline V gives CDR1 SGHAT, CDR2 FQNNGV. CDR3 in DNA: TGTGCCAGCAGCCAGGGACAGGGAGTTTACAATGAGCAGTTCTTC. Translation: CASSQGQGVYNEQFF.